The next 22 T cell receptor beta chains were all read from a single sample in a study of cytomegalovirus exposure and HLA in healthy donors. This PCR relied on a set of 60 Vbeta primers and 13 Jbeta primers. Assay: immunoSEQ multiplex PCR; the TCRdb copy retains only in-frame clones and omits some. In the table there are under 110,000 clones, under 80% of which are singletons. The sequenced material came from PBMCs. The receptors stem from a man aged 40-55 years in good health and CMV-seronegative.

This chain links TRBV9 with TRBJ1-1, with D possibly TRBD1 on 6 matching bases. The CDR3 length is 14 residues. The V end was cut by 4 bases, the J end by 4 bases, with 14 bases between. Germline CDR1 and CDR2: SGDLS and YYNGEE. CDR3 residues: CASSSKGGATEAFF. CDR3 sequence (DNA): TGTGCCAGCAGCTCGAAGGGGGGGGCCACTGAAGCTTTCTTT.

This clone was seen only a few times. V and J are TRBV5-5 and TRBJ1-1, with a weak D call TRBD1 (5 bases). CDR1 is SGHKS, CDR2 YYEKEE, per germline (reference sequence). There are 15 residues in the CDR3. Deletions cut 4 bases from V and 6 bases from J, with 19 bases between. CDR3 nucleotides: TGTGCCAGCAGCCCAGAGTTTCTGGGGGGAGCTGAAGCTTTCTTT. Amino acid sequence: CASSPEFLGGAEAFF. The full variable domain, completed using reference TRBV5-5 and TRBJ1-1, is DAGVTQSPTHLIKTRGQQVTLRCSPISGHKSVSWYQQVLGQGPQFIFQYYEKEERGRGNFPDRFSARQFPNYSSELNVNALLLGDSALYLCASSPEFLGGAEAFFGQGTRLTVV.

The sample holds a few counts of this clone. For the CDR3, the DNA is TGTGCCAGCAGCAGCCAGCTTGGGACAACGCAGTATTTT. Its protein product is CASSSQLGTTQYF. The chain is built from TRBV14 and TRBJ2-3; maybe TRBD1 (6 bases). Per germline, CDR1 SGHDN and CDR2 FVKESK. V shed 5 bases and J shed 9 bases, with 15 bases lying between them. CDR3 length equals 13 residues.

The gene calls are TRBV5-4 and TRBJ2-3; D may be TRBD1 (6 bases). V was trimmed by 0 bases and J by 6 bases, leaving 11 bases between them. This CDR3 comprises 14 residues. Germline lookup yields CDR1 SGHNT and CDR2 YYREEE (reference sequence). The CDR3 protein is CASSLGGQGDTQYF. For the CDR3, the DNA is TGTGCCAGCAGCTTGGGGGGCCAGGGGGATACGCAGTATTTT.

This clone was detected only a few times. The rearrangement uses TRBV20-1 and TRBJ1-4; D remains unclear. The length of the CDR3 is 11 residues. Trimming pared 7 bases from V and 3 bases from J, leaving 6 bases between. Germline CDR1 reads DFQATT; CDR2 reads SNEGSKA (reference sequence). The CDR3 DNA is TGCAGTGGTCAGGCTAATGAAAAACTGTTTTTT. It translates to CSGQANEKLFF.

V usage is TRBV4-2 and J usage is TRBJ1-5; TRBD1 agrees at 11 bases. The trim removed 0 bases at V and 7 bases at J, leaving 2 bases unmatched. Germline lookup yields CDR1 LGHNA and CDR2 YNFKEQ. The CDR3 sequence is 15 residues long. CDR3 nucleotide sequence: TGTGCCAGCAGCCAAGAGGACAGGGGGCGGCAGCCCCAGCATTTT. The encoded protein is CASSQEDRGRQPQHF.

This chain joins TRBV6-1 and TRBJ1-2, with 10 bases fitting TRBD1. The CDR3 runs 14 residues. CDR1 and CDR2 (germline): MNHNS, SASEGT. V dropped 5 bases and J dropped 7; count of bases not matched to a gene: 7. CDR3 amino acids: CASSQTGGRVGYTF. DNA of the CDR3: TGTGCCAGCAGTCAGACAGGGGGCAGAGTTGGCTACACCTTC.

The rearrangement joins TRBV12-2 to TRBJ2-5; TRBD2 is the table's D call, not checked against the DNA. TRBV12-2 is tagged as a pseudogene. This CDR3 spans 16 amino acids. The CDR3 is CASRLVITSAHETQYF. In DNA form, the CDR3 reads TGTGCAAGTCGCTTAGTAATAACTAGCGCCCACGAGACCCAGTACTTC.

V gene TRBV18 combines with J gene TRBJ2-4; possibly TRBD2 for D (5 bases). Germline V gene data show CDR1 as KGHSH and CDR2 as LQKENI. The CDR3 has 17 amino acids. V shed 0 bases and J shed 0 bases, with 12 bases lying between them. CDR3 nucleotide sequence: TGTGCCAGCTCACCACCGAAGAAAGGACTAGCCAAAAACATTCAGTACTTC. Translating it yields CASSPPKKGLAKNIQYF.

As for this clone: The sample holds other DNA sequences that translate to the same CDR3. This rearrangement joins TRBV10-3 to TRBJ1-4; perhaps TRBD1 as D (6 bases). The CDR3 has 16 amino acids. V lost 4 bases, J lost 2 bases, and 14 bases lay in between. CDR1 is ENHRY, CDR2 SYGVKD, per germline. The CDR3 coding sequence is TGTGCCATCAGTGGACGGACAGCCGGGACTAATGAAAAACTGTTTTTT. As protein: CAISGRTAGTNEKLFF.

The chain carries TRBV5-4 and TRBJ1-1; 9 bases map to TRBD1. This CDR3 comprises 15 residues. V gave up 4 bases and J gave up 6 bases; unmatched junction bases: 10. The germline V gene has CDR1 SGHNT and CDR2 YYREEE (reference sequence). The CDR3 loop is CASSPNTGGFPEAFF. CDR3 sequence (DNA): TGTGCCAGCAGCCCGAATACAGGGGGCTTCCCTGAAGCTTTCTTT.

The rearrangement links TRBV15 to TRBJ2-3; D is perhaps TRBD2 (5 bases). V lost 3 bases, J lost 1 base, and 17 bases lay in between. The CDR3 runs 17 residues. Germline V gives CDR1 LNHNV, CDR2 YYDKDF (reference sequence). CDR3 nucleotides: TGTGCCACCAGCAGGGAACTCGGGCGGGCCGGCACAGATACGCAGTATTTT. Translation gives CATSRELGRAGTDTQYF.

This sequence joins TRBV5-1 and TRBJ2-3; 11 bases fit TRBD1. From germline, CDR1 is SGHRS and CDR2 YFSETQ. This CDR3 has 19 residues. The J segment lost 1 base and the V segment lost 1 base, leaving 11 bases of the junction unmatched. CDR3 residues: CASSLSGTGGIGGTDTQYF. In nucleotides, the CDR3 is TGCGCCAGCAGCTTGTCCGGGACAGGGGGAATTGGGGGCACAGATACGCAGTATTTT.

V is TRBV5-6 and J is TRBJ2-5; D is perhaps TRBD1 (5 bases). The CDR3 length is 15 residues. From germline, CDR1 is SGHDT and CDR2 YYEEEE. V lost 0 bases to trimming and J lost 1 base, with 10 bases between them. Here the CDR3 reads CASSLVFGAQETQYF. The CDR3 bases are TGTGCCAGCAGCTTGGTCTTTGGGGCCCAAGAGACCCAGTACTTC.

The V call is TRBV19, the J call TRBJ2-1, with 15 bases lining up with TRBD2. Germline V gene lookup returns CDR1 LNHDA and CDR2 SQIVND (reference sequence). The CDR3 runs 21 residues. With 0 bases clipped from V and 5 bases from J, the junction kept 14 bases outside the gene matches. Written as DNA, the CDR3 is TGTGCCAGTAGTATAGAAAACCCCACCGGGACTAGCGGGGGGCGGGACAATGAGCAGTTCTTC. Amino acid sequence: CASSIENPTGTSGGRDNEQFF.

The chain couples TRBV29-1 to TRBJ2-3, with TRBD2 identical over 9 bases. Germline CDR1 is SQVTM and CDR2 is ANQGSEA. Unmatched junction bases numbered 5, after V lost 0 bases and J lost 4 bases. This CDR3 is built from 15 residues. This chain's CDR3 is CSVEDGAGGPDTQYF. CDR3 in DNA: TGCAGCGTTGAAGATGGGGCGGGGGGGCCAGATACGCAGTATTTT.

CDR3 nucleotide sequence: TGTGCCAGCAGCTTAAGGGGGACTAGCGGGTTCAATGAGCAGTTCTTC. The encoded protein is CASSLRGTSGFNEQFF. The V gene is TRBV7-2, the J gene TRBJ2-1, with TRBD2 matching over 12 bases. V lost 2 bases and J lost 6; bases outside the gene matches: 5. The germline V gene has CDR1 SGHTA and CDR2 FQGNSA. The CDR3 spans 16 residues.

The J gene is TRBJ2-5, the V gene TRBV2, with 9 bases fitting TRBD2. The germline gives CDR1 SNHLY, CDR2 FYNNEI. V was clipped by 3 bases and J by 4 bases; unmatched bases: 9. This CDR3 region has 16 residues. The CDR3 region is CASSEGSLAGLETQYF. The CDR3 region has the DNA TGTGCCAGCAGTGAGGGGTCCCTAGCGGGGCTAGAGACCCAGTACTTC.

Comments on this clone: The same CDR3 also results from other DNA sequences found in this sample. The chain has TRBV5-1 and TRBJ2-1; D remains unclear. This CDR3 spans 14 amino acids. The V gene's germline CDR1 is SGHRS and CDR2 YFSETQ. Trimming removed 2 bases from V and 1 base from J, with 7 bases in between. The CDR3, as DNA: TGCGCCAGCAGCTTAGGAGATTCCTACAATGAGCAGTTCTTC. It yields the protein CASSLGDSYNEQFF.

V and J are TRBV2 and TRBJ2-3, with TRBD2 matching 7 bases. CDR1 is SNHLY and CDR2 is FYNNEI in the germline V gene. J gave up 1 base and V 7 bases, and 8 bases lay outside the gene matches. The CDR3 has 15 amino acids. The CDR3 DNA reads TGTGCCAGCAATCAAGCGGGGCCGGGCACAGATACGCAGTATTTT. Protein sequence: CASNQAGPGTDTQYF.

J is TRBJ1-1 and V is TRBV11-2; 7 bases fit TRBD1. Germline V CDR1 and CDR2: SGHAT, FQNNGV. This CDR3 contains 14 residues. V lost 4 bases to trimming and J lost 1 base; unmatched junction nucleotides: 3. CDR3 region: CASSSGQRNTEAFF. The DNA of the CDR3 is TGTGCCAGCAGCTCGGGACAGAGGAACACTGAAGCTTTCTTT.

The J gene is TRBJ2-5, the V gene TRBV6-5; D might be TRBD2 (6 bases). Between the trimmed V and J ends, which lost 2 bases and 4 bases, there was a span of 11 bases. Per germline, CDR1 MNHEY and CDR2 SVGAGI. CDR3 length equals 14 residues. The CDR3 is CASSYRRRGETQYF. The CDR3 DNA reads TGTGCCAGCAGTTACCGGCGGCGGGGAGAGACCCAGTACTTC.